Following are 6 T cell receptor beta chains from one sample sequenced in a study of beta chain features in type 1 diabetes. Study-level findings and limits: For Type 1 diabetes patients, all four CD4+ subsets carried TCRB CDR3s that were moderately but significantly shorter.

Every isolated RNA sample was fully reverse transcribed, so sequencing captured expressed TCRB transcripts. Sequenced by immunoSEQ multiplex PCR; TCRdb stores in-frame clones only, minus some. Among under 850,000 clones, roughly 12% were seen once, and the ten largest hold approximately 0.02%. Which antigens these TCRs recognize remains unknown. Sequenced input: naive CD4+ T cells from blood. These receptors were obtained from a man younger than 35 with type 1 diabetes.

The J gene is TRBJ1-1, the V gene TRBV6-5, with D maybe TRBD1 (5 bases). Germline CDR1 reads MNHEY; CDR2 reads SVGAGI. The CDR3 is 14 amino acids. V lost 5 bases and J lost 4, with 14 bases in between. Here the CDR3 DNA reads TGTGCCAGCAGTCAGAGACAGAAGCGCACTGAAGCTTTCTTT. Translating gives CASSQRQKRTEAFF.

The V gene is TRBV4-1, the J gene TRBJ2-6; D not resolved. V lost 0 bases and J lost 8, with 11 bases in between. The germline V gene has CDR1 MGHRA and CDR2 YSYEKL. The CDR3 length is 15 residues. The CDR3, as DNA: TGCGCCAGCAGCCAAGATCGAGACCGGCCCAACGTCCTGACTTTC. Translated: CASSQDRDRPNVLTF.

This clone was seen a handful of times. The V and J genes are TRBV30 and TRBJ2-5; 8 bases agree with TRBD2. Germline V CDR1 and CDR2: GTSNPN, SVGIG (reference sequence). V was pared by 5 bases and J by 4 bases, with 3 bases of the junction left unmatched. The CDR3 has 12 residues. CDR3 DNA: TGTGCCTGGGCCGGGAGGGGAGAGACCCAGTACTTC. As protein: CAWAGRGETQYF.

The chain is built from TRBV19 and TRBJ1-2, with a weak D call TRBD1 (6 bases). Germline lookup yields CDR1 LNHDA and CDR2 SQIVND (reference sequence). Trimming shortened V by 7 bases and J by 3 bases, and 12 bases separated the two germline ends. The CDR3 covers 13 residues. The CDR3, as DNA: TGTGCCAGTATAGGACAGATCGACTATGGCTACACCTTC. Its translation: CASIGQIDYGYTF.

The J gene is TRBJ1-2, the V gene TRBV2; a weak D match, TRBD1 (6 bases). This CDR3 region has 13 residues. V was cut by 6 bases and J by 2 bases, with 10 bases left in between. The V gene's germline CDR1 is SNHLY and CDR2 FYNNEI. CDR3 in DNA: TGTGCCAGCAGAGGACAGTACAACTATGGCTACACCTTC. Protein product: CASRGQYNYGYTF. The full variable domain, completed using reference TRBV2 and TRBJ1-2, is EPEVTQTPSHQVTQMGQEVILRCVPISNHLYFYWYRQILGQKVEFLVSFYNNEISEKSEIFDDQFSVERPDGSNFTLKIRSTKLEDSAMYFCASRGQYNYGYTFGSGTRLTVV.

The chain combines TRBV19 with TRBJ2-3; TRBD1 might be the D (6 bases). The length of the CDR3 is 13 residues. V shed 5 bases and J shed 3 bases, with 9 bases lying between them. In germline, CDR1 is LNHDA, CDR2 SQIVND (reference sequence). CDR3 nucleotide sequence: TGTGCCAGTAGTGCTAGGGGGACAGATACGCAGTATTTT. Protein sequence: CASSARGTDTQYF.